The next 9 T cell receptor beta chains were all read from a single sample in a study of T cells in Graves' hyperthyroidism and ophthalmopathy. Amplified TCR beta CDR3 regions came from RNA transcripts. Researchers ran a first-round RT-PCR on the TCR CDR3 using the HTBI primer set. TCRdb re-analysed the multiplex PCR reads in MiXCR, keeping a single row per CDR3 protein. The table shows hundreds of thousands of distinct CDR3 sequences, with less than 15% occurring only once. Source material: blood. Source of these receptors: a young woman with Graves' hyperthyroidism.

This clonotype was seen ten or more times. The chain combines TRBV27 with TRBJ1-2, with D maybe TRBD1 (5 bases). V lost 3 bases to trimming and J lost 6 bases, with 11 bases between them. Looked up from germline, CDR1 is MNHEY and CDR2 is SMNVEV (reference sequence). CDR3 size: 13 residues. CDR3 protein: CASSFWQGDGYTF. The CDR3 region has the DNA TGTGCCAGCAGTTTTTGGCAGGGAGATGGCTACACCTTC.

The gene calls are TRBV9 and TRBJ1-5; the D is unclear. The CDR3 has 15 amino acids. V was cut by 2 bases and J by 0 bases, with 9 bases left in between. Germline V gives CDR1 SGDLS, CDR2 YYNGEE. The CDR3 DNA reads TGTGCCAGCAGCGTCGACCATCATAGCAATCAGCCCCAGCATTTT. It encodes CASSVDHHSNQPQHF.

This clonotype was recorded many times. V gene TRBV20-1 combines with J gene TRBJ2-5, with 8 bases aligning to TRBD2. CDR3 length equals 14 residues. V lost 2 bases and J lost 5; bases outside the gene matches: 7. CDR1 is DFQATT, CDR2 SNEGSKA, per germline (reference sequence). The CDR3 coding sequence is TGCAGTGCTAGAAGCGGGAGCCCCGGGGAGACCCAGTACTTC. Its protein is CSARSGSPGETQYF.

V usage is TRBV5-1 and J usage is TRBJ1-4; D uncertain. V shed 0 bases and J shed 8 bases, with 17 bases lying between them. This CDR3 contains 16 residues. In germline, CDR1 is SGHRS, CDR2 YFSETQ. CDR3 protein: CASSLDVVDSVEKLFF. CDR3 coding DNA: TGCGCCAGCAGCTTGGATGTAGTAGACTCGGTGGAAAAACTGTTTTTT. Filled out from reference TRBV5-1 and TRBJ1-4, the complete variable domain reads KAGVTQTPRYLIKTRGQQVTLSCSPISGHRSVSWYQQTPGQGLQFLFEYFSETQRNKGNFPGRFSGRQFSNSRSEMNVSTLELGDSALYLCASSLDVVDSVEKLFFGSGTQLSVL.

The table lists this clonotype with many counts. The chain couples TRBV11-1 to TRBJ2-5; 7 positions match TRBD2. Germline V CDR1 and CDR2: SGHAT, FQDESV (reference sequence). The CDR3 totals 13 residues. V shed 5 bases, J shed 5 bases, and the junction held 5 bases outside the gene matches. The CDR3 loop reads CASSRGSGETQYF. Written as DNA, the CDR3 is TGTGCCAGCAGCCGCGGGAGCGGGGAGACCCAGTACTTC.

The J gene is TRBJ1-6, the V gene TRBV14, with TRBD1 matching over 7 bases. The CDR3 totals 15 residues. Germline V gene lookup returns CDR1 SGHDN and CDR2 FVKESK. Trimming took 1 base from V and 10 from J; bases not matched to a gene: 7. Here the CDR3 reads CASSQGKGAGSPLHF. CDR3 sequence (DNA): TGTGCCAGCAGCCAAGGAAAGGGGGCAGGCTCACCCCTCCACTTT. Based on the CDR3 plus reference TRBV14 and TRBJ1-6, the full variable domain is EAGVTQFPSHSVIEKGQTVTLRCDPISGHDNLYWYRRVMGKEIKFLLHFVKESKQDESGMPNNRFLAERTGGTYSTLKVQPAELEDSGVYFCASSQGKGAGSPLHFGNGTRLTVT.

In this sample, this clonotype turned up many times. This chain uses TRBV7-9 with TRBJ2-1, with 13 bases identical to TRBD2. Germline assignment: CDR1 SEHNR and CDR2 FQNEAQ (reference sequence). The length of the CDR3 is 15 residues. With V trimmed by 5 bases and J by 7 bases, 5 bases remained unmatched. The CDR3 here is CASSPGTSGKNEQFF. The CDR3 nucleotides are TGTGCCAGCAGCCCCGGGACTAGCGGGAAAAATGAGCAGTTCTTC.

This clonotype was counted at least ten times. This chain links TRBV20-1 with TRBJ1-2; a weak D match, TRBD1 (6 bases). V dropped 0 bases and J dropped 4 bases, with 15 bases sitting between them. The V gene's germline CDR1 is DFQATT and CDR2 SNEGSKA (reference sequence). The CDR3 has 15 amino acids. In nucleotides, the CDR3 is TGCAGTGCTAGAGATGTGGGCAGGGGAAGCTATGGCTACACCTTC. It specifies CSARDVGRGSYGYTF.

This clonotype was counted a few times. J is TRBJ2-4 and V is TRBV24-1; TRBD2 agrees at 7 bases. Germline trimming cut 6 bases from V and 1 base from J; bases unmatched to any gene: 5. The CDR3 is 15 amino acids. The germline CDR1 and CDR2 sequences are KGHDR and SFDVKD. The CDR3 nucleotides are TGTGCCACCAGTCCGGGAGGAGGGGCCAAAAACATTCAGTACTTC. It specifies CATSPGGGAKNIQYF.